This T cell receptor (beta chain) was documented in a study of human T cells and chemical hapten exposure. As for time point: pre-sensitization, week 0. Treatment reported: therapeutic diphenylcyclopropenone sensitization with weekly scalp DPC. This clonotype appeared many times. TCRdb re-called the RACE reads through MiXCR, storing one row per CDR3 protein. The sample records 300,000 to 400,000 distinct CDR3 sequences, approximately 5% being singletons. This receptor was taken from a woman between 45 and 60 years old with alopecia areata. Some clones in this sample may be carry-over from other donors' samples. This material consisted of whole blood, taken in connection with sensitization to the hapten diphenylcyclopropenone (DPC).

The CDR3 nucleotides are TGTGCCAGCTCAGGGCTAAGGGGGTACTTC. Translation: CASSGLRGYF. The chain recombines TRBV21-1 with TRBJ2-7; the table's D call of TRBD1 was not tested on the DNA. TRBV21-1 corresponds to a pseudogene. This CDR3 is 10 amino acids long.